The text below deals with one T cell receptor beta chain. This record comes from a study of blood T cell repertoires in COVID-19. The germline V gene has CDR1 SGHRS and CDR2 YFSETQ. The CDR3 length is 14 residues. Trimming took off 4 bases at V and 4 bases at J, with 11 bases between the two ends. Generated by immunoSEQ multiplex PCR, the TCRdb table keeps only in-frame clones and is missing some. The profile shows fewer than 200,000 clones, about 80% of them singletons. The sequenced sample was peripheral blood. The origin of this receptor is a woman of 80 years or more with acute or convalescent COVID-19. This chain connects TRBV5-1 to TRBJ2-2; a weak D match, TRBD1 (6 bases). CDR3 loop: CASSSQGGTGELFF. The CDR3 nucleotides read TGCGCCAGCAGCAGCCAAGGGGGCACCGGGGAGCTGTTTTTT.